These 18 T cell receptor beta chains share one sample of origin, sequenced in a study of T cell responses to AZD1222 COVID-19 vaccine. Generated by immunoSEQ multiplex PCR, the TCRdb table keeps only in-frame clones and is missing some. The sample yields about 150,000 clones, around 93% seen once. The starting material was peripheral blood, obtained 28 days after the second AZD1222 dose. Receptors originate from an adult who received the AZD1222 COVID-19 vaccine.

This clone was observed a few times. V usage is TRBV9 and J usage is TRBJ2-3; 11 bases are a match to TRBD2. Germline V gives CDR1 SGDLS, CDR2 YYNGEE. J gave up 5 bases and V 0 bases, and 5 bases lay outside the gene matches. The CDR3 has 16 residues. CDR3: CASSVVSGGARDTQYF. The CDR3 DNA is TGTGCCAGCAGCGTAGTTAGCGGGGGGGCTAGAGATACGCAGTATTTT.

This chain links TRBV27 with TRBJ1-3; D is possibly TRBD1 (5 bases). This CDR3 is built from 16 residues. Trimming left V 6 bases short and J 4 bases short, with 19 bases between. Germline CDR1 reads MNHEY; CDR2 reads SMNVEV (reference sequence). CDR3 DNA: TGTGCCAGCAGGTCCCTTACAGGAGCTAGGGGAAACACCATATATTTT. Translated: CASRSLTGARGNTIYF.

CDR3 sequence: CASSQGSYQPQHF. As DNA, the CDR3 is TGTGCCAGCAGCCAAGGGTCCTATCAGCCCCAGCATTTT. The chain is built from TRBV3-1 (or the pseudogene TRBV3-2) and TRBJ1-5; no reliable D call. This CDR3 comprises 13 residues. From germline, CDR1 is LGHDT and CDR2 YNNKEL (reference sequence). V lost 1 base and J lost 5, with 6 bases in between.

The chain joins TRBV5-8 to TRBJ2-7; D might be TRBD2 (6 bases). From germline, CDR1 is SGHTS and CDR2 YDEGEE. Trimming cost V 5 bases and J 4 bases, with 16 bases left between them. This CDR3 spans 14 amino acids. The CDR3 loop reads CASSSGTFTYEQYF. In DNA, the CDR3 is TGTGCCAGCAGTTCCGGGACTTTCACATACGAGCAGTACTTC.

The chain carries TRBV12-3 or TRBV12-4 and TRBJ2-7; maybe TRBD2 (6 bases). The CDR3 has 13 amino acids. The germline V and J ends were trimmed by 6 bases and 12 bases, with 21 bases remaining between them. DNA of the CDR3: TGTGCCAGCAGCCTCCAAAGAGTTGGGGGGTCGTACTTC. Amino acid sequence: CASSLQRVGGSYF.

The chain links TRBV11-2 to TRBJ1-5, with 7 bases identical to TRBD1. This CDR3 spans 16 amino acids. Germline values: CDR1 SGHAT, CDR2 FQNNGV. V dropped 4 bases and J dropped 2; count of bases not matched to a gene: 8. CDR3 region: CASSSIQGRGNQPQHF. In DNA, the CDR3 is TGTGCCAGCAGCTCGATACAGGGGAGAGGCAATCAGCCCCAGCATTTT.

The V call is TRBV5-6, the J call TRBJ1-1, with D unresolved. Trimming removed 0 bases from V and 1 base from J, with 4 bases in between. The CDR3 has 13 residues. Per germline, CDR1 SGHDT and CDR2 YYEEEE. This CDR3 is CASSLAKNTEAFF. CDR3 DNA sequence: TGTGCCAGCAGCTTGGCCAAGAACACTGAAGCTTTCTTT.

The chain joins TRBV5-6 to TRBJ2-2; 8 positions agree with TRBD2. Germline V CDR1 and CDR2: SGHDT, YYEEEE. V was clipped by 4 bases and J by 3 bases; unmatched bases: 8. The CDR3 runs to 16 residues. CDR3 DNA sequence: TGTGCCAGCAGCCCTCGGGTAGCGGGGCACACCGGGGAGCTGTTTTTT. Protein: CASSPRVAGHTGELFF.

The CDR3 protein is CASSLARGYTEAFF. The CDR3 DNA is TGTGCCAGCAGCTTAGCCAGGGGGTACACTGAAGCTTTCTTT. The chain combines TRBV7-9 with TRBJ1-1; 7 positions agree with TRBD1. Germline lookup yields CDR1 SEHNR and CDR2 FQNEAQ (reference sequence). With 0 bases clipped from V and 3 bases from J, the junction kept 1 base outside the gene matches. CDR3 length: 14 residues. Combining the CDR3 with reference TRBV7-9 and TRBJ1-1 gives the whole variable domain DTGVSQNPRHKITKRGQNVTFRCDPISEHNRLYWYRQTLGQGPEFLTYFQNEAQLEKSRLLSDRFSAERPKGSFSTLEIQRTEQGDSAMYLCASSLARGYTEAFFGQGTRLTVV.

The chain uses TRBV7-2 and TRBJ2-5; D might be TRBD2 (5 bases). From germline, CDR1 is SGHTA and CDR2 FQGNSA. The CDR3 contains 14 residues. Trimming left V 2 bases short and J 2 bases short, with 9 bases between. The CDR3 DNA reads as TGTGCCAGCAGCTTAACTAGAACACAAGAGACCCAGTACTTC. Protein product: CASSLTRTQETQYF.

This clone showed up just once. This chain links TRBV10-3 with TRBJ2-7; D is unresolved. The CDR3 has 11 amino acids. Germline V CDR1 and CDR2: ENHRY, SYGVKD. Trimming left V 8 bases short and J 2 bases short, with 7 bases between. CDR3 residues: CAIGVAYEQYF. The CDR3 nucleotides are TGTGCCATCGGCGTCGCCTACGAGCAGTACTTC.

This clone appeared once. For the CDR3, the DNA is TGTGCCTGGAGTGTACGGAACAACCGGAGGCCCCTCCACTTT. As protein: CAWSVRNNRRPLHF. This chain uses TRBV30 with TRBJ1-6; no clear D. Per the germline V gene, CDR1 is GTSNPN and CDR2 is SVGIG (reference sequence). Trimming removed 0 bases at V and 13 bases at J, with 16 bases between. This CDR3 has 14 amino acids.

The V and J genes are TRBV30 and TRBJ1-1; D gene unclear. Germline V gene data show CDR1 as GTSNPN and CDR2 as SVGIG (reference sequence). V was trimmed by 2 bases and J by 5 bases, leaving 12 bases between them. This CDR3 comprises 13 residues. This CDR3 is CAWSSRLGTEAFF. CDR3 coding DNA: TGTGCCTGGAGTTCCCGCCTGGGGACTGAAGCTTTCTTT.

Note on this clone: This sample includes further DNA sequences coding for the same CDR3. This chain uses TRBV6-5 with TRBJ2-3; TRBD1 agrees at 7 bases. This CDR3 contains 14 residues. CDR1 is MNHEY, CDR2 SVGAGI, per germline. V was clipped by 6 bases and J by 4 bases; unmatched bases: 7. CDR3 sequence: CASSLDRVPDTQYF. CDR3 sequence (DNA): TGTGCCAGCAGCCTTGACAGGGTGCCAGATACGCAGTATTTT.

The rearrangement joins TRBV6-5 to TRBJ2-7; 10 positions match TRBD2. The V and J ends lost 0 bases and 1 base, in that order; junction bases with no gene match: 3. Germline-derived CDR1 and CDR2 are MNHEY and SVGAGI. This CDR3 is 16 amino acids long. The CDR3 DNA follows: TGTGCCAGCAGTTACTCCCGGACTAGCGGATCCTACGAGCAGTACTTC. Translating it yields CASSYSRTSGSYEQYF.

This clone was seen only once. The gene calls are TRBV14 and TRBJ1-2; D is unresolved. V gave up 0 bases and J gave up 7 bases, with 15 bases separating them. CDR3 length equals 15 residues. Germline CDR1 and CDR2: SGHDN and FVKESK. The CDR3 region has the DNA TGTGCCAGCAGCCAAGAGGTAATACGGACGATTGGCTACACCTTC. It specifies CASSQEVIRTIGYTF.

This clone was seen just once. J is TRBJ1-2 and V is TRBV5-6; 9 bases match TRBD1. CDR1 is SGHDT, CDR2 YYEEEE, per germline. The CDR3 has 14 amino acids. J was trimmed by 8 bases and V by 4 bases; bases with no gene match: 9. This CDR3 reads CASSTGTGPRGYTF. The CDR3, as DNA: TGTGCCAGCAGCACAGGGACAGGGCCTCGGGGCTACACCTTC.

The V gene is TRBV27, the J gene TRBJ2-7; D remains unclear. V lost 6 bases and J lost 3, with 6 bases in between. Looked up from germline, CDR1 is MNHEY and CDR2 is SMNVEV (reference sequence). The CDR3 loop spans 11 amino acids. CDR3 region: CASSGVYEQYF. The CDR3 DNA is TGTGCCAGCAGCGGAGTCTACGAGCAGTACTTC.